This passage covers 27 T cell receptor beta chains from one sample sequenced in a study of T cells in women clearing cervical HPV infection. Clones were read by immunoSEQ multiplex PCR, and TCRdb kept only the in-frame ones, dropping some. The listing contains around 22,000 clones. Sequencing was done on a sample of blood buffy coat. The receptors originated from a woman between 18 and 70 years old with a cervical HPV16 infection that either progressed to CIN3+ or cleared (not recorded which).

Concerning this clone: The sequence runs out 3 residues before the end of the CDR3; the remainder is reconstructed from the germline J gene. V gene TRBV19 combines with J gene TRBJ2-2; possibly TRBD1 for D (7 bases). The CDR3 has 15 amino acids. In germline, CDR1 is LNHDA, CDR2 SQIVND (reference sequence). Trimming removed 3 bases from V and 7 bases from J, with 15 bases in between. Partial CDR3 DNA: TGTGCCAGTAGTATGGTGGAGGGGGCAAGCGGGGAG. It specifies CASSMVEGASGE. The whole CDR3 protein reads CASSMVEGASGELFF.

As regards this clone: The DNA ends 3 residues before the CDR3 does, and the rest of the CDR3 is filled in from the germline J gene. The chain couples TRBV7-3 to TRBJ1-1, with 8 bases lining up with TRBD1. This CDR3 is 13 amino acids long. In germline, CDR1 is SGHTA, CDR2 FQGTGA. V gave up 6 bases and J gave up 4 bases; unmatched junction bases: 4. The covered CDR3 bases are TGTGCCAGCAGTCAGGGGGCAGGCACTGAA. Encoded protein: CASSQGAGTE. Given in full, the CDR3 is CASSQGAGTEAFF. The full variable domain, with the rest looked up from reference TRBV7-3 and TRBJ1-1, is GAGVSQTPSNKVTEKGKYVELRCDPISGHTALYWYRQSLGQGPEFLIYFQGTGAADDSGLPNDRFFAVRPEGSVSTLKIQRTERGDSAVYLCASSQGAGTEAFFGQGTRLTVV.

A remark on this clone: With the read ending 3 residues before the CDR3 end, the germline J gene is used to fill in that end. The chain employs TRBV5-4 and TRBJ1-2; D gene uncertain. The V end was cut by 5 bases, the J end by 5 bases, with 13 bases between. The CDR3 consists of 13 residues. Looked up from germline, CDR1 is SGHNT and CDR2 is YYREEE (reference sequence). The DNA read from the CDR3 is TGTGCCAGCAGGCTGGCAGGCCTATATGGC. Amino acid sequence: CASRLAGLYG. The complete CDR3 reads CASRLAGLYGYTF.

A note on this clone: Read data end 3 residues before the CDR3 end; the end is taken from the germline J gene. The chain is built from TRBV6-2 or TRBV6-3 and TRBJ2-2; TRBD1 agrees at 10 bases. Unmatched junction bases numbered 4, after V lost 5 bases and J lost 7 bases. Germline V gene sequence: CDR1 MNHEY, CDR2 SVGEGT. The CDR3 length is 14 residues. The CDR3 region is CASSRQGAIGELFF. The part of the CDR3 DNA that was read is TGTGCCAGCAGTCGACAGGGGGCGATCGGGGAG.

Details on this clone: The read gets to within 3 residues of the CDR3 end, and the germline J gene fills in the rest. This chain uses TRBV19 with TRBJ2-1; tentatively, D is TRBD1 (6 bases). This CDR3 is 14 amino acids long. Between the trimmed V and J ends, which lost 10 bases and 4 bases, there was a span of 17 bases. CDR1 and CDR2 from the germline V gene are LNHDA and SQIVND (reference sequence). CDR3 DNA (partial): TGTGCCACCCTTGACAGGAAGAGTTACAATGAG. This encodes CATLDRKSYNE. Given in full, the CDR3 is CATLDRKSYNEQFF.

The sequenced CDR3 bases are TGTGCCAGCAGTTTACAGGCTAACTATGGC. Protein: CASSLQANYG. The whole CDR3 sequence reads CASSLQANYGYTF. The genes are TRBV28 and TRBJ1-2; D gene unclear. The sequenced fragment ends 3 residues before the CDR3 boundary, so the rest is inferred from the germline J gene. V lost 2 bases and J 0 bases, leaving 4 bases between the germline ends. CDR1 is MDHEN, CDR2 SYDVKM, per germline. This CDR3 contains 13 residues.

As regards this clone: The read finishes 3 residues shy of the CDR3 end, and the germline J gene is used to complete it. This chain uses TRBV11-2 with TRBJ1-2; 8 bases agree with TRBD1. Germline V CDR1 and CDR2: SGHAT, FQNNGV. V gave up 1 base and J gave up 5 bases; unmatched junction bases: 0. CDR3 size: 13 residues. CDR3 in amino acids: CASSLGTGYGYTF. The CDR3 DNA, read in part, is TGTGCCAGCAGCTTAGGGACAGGGTATGGC.

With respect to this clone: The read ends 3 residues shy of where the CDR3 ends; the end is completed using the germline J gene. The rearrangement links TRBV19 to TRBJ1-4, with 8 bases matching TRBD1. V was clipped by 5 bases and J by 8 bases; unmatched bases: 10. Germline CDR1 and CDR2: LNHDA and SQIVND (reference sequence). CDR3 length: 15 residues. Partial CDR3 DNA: TGTGCCAGTAGTCCATACAGGGGACAGGAAGAAAAA. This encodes CASSPYRGQEEK. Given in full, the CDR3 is CASSPYRGQEEKLFF.

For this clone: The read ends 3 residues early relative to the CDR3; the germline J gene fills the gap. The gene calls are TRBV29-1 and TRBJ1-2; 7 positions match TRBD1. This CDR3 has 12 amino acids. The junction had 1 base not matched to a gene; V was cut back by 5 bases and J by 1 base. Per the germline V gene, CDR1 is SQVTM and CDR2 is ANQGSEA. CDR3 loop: CSVRDSNYGYTF. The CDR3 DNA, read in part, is TGCAGCGTTCGGGACAGTAACTATGGC.

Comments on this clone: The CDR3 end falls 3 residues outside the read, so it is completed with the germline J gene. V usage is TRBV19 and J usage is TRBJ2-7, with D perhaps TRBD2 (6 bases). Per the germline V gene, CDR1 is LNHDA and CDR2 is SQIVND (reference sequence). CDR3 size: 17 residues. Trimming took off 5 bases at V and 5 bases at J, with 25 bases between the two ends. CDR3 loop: CASSFPPGTPSGDEQYF. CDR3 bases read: TGTGCCAGTAGTTTCCCGCCGGGGACTCCCTCCGGGGACGAG.

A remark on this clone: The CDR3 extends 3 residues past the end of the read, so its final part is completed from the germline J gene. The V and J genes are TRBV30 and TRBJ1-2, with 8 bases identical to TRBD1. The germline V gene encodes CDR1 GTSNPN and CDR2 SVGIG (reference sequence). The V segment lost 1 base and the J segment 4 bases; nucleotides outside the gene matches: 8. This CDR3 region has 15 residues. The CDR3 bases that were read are TGTGCCTGGAGTGGCCTAGGACAGGGCTCCTATGGC. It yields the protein CAWSGLGQGSYG. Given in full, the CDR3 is CAWSGLGQGSYGYTF. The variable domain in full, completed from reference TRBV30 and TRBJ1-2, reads SQTIHQWPATLVQPVGSPLSLECTVEGTSNPNLYWYRQAAGRGLQLLFYSVGIGQISSEVPQNLSASRPQDRQFILSSKKLLLSDSGFYLCAWSGLGQGSYGYTFGSGTRLTVV.

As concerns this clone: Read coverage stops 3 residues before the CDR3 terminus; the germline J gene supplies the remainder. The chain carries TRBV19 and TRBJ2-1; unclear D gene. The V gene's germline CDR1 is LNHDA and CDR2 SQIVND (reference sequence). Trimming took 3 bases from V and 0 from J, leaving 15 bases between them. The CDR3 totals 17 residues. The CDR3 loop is CASSIPTPSSSYNEQFF. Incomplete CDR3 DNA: TGTGCCAGTAGTATTCCCACGCCCTCTAGCTCCTACAATGAG.

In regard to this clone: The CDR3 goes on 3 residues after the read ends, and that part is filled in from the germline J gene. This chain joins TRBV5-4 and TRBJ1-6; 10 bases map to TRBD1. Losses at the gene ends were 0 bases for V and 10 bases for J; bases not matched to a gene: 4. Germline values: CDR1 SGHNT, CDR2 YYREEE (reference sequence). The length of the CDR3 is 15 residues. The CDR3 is CASSLDDRGPSPLHF. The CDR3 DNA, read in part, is TGTGCCAGCAGCTTGGATGACAGGGGGCCCTCACCC.

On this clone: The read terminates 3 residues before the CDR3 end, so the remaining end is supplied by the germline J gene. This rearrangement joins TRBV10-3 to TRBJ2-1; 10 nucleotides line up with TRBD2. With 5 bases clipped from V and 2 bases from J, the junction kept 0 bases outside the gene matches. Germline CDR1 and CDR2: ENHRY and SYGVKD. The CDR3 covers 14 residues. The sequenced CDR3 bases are TGTGCCATCAGTAGCGGGAGGGCCTACAATGAG. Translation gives CAISSGRAYNE. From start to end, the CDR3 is CAISSGRAYNEQFF.

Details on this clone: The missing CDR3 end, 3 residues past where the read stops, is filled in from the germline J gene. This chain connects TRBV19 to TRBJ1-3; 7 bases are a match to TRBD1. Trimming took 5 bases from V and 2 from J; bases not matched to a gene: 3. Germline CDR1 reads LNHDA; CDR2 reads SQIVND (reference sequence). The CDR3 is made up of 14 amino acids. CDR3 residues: CASSEQGTGNTIYF. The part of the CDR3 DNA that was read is TGTGCCAGTAGTGAACAGGGGACTGGAAACACC.

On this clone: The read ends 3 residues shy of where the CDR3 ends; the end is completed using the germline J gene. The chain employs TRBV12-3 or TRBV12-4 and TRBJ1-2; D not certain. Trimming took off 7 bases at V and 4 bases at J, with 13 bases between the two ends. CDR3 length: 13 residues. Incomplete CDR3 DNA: TGTGCCAGCACCCCGGACTCCAGCTATGGC. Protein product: CASTPDSSYG. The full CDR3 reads CASTPDSSYGYTF.

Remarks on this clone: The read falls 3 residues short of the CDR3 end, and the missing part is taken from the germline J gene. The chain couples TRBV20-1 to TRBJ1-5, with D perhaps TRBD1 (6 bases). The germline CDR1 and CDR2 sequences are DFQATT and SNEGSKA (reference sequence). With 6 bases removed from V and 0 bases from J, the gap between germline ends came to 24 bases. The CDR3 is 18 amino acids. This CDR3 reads CSAETGTFSDYSNQPQHF. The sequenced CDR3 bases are TGCAGTGCAGAAACCGGGACATTCTCAGATTATAGCAATCAGCCC.

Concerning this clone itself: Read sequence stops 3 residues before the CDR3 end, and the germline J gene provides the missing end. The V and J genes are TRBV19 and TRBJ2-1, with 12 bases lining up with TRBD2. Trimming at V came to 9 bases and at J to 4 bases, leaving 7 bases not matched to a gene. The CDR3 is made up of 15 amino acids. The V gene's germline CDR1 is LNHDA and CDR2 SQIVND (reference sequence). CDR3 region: CASSTGTSGYNEQFF. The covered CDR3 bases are TGTGCCAGCTCTACCGGGACTAGCGGGTACAATGAG. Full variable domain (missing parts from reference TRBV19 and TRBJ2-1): DGGITQSPKYLFRKEGQNVTLSCEQNLNHDAMYWYRQDPGQGLRLIYYSQIVNDFQKGDIAEGYSVSREKKESFPLTVTSAQKNPTAFYLCASSTGTSGYNEQFFGPGTRLTVL.

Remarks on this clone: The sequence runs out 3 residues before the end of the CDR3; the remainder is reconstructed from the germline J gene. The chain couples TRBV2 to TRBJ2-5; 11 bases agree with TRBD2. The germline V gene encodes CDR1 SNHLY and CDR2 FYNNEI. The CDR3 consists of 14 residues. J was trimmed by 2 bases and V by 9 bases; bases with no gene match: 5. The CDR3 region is CASSTSGIQETQYF. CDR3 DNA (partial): TGTGCCAGTTCGACTAGCGGGATACAAGAGACC.

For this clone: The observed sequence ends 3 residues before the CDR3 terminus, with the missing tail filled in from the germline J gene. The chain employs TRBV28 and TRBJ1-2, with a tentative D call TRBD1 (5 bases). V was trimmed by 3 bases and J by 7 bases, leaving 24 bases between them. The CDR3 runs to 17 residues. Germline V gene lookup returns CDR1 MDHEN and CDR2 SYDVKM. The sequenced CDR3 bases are TGTGCCAGCAGTTTTGTGGAGGGAGCTCGGGGGGATAGTGGC. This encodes CASSFVEGARGDSG. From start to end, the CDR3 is CASSFVEGARGDSGYTF.

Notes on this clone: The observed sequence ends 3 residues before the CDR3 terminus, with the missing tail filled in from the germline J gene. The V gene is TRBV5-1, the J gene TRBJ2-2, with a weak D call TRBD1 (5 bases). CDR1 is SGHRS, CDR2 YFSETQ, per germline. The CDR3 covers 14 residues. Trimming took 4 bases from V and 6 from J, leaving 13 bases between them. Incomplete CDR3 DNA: TGCGCCAGCAGCATGGGTTGGGGCCCCGGGGAG. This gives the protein CASSMGWGPGE. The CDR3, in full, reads CASSMGWGPGELFF. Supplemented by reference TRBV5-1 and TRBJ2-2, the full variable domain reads KAGVTQTPRYLIKTRGQQVTLSCSPISGHRSVSWYQQTPGQGLQFLFEYFSETQRNKGNFPGRFSGRQFSNSRSEMNVSTLELGDSALYLCASSMGWGPGELFFGEGSRLTVL.

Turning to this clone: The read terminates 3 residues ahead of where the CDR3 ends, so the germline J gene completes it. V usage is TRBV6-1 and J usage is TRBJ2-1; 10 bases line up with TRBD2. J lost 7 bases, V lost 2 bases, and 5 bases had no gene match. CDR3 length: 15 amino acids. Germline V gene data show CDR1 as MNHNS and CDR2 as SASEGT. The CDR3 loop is CASSELAGAGNEQFF. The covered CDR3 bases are TGTGCCAGCAGTGAACTAGCGGGAGCGGGGAATGAG.

CDR3 in amino acids: CASSQNREPTAFF. Incomplete CDR3 DNA: TGTGCCAGCTCACAAAACAGGGAGCCGACG. This sequence joins TRBV18 and TRBJ1-1, with D perhaps matching TRBD1 (6 bases). The read falls 3 residues short of the CDR3 end, and the missing part is taken from the germline J gene. Germline loops: CDR1 KGHSH, CDR2 LQKENI. The CDR3 spans 13 residues.

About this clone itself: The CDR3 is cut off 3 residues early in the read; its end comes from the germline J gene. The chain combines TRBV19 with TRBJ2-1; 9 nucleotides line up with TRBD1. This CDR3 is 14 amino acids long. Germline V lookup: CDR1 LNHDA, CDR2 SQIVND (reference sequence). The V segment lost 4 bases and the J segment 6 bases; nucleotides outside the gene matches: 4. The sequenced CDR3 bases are TGTGCCAGTAGTACTGGACAGGGGTTCAATGAG. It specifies CASSTGQGFNE. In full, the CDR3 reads CASSTGQGFNEQFF.

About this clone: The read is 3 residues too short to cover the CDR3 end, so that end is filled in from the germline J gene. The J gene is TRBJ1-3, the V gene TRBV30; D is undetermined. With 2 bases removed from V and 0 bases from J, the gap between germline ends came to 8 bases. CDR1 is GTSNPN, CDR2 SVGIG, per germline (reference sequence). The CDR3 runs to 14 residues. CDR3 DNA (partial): TGTGCCTGGAGTCGGGGAGCCTCTGGAAACACC. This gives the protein CAWSRGASGNT. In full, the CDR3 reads CAWSRGASGNTIYF.

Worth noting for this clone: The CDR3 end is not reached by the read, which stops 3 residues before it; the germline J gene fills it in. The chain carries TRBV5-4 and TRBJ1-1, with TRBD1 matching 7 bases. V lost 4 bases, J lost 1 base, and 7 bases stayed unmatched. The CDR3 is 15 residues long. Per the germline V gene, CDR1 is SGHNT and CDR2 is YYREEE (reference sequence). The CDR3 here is CASSRTGDANTEAFF. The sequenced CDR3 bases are TGTGCCAGCAGCCGAACAGGGGATGCGAACACTGAA.

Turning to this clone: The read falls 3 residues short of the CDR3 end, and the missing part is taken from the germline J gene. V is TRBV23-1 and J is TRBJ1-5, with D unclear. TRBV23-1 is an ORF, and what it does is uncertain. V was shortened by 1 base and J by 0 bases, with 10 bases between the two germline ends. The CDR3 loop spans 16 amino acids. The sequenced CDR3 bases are TGCGCCAGCAGTCAATTCCGGGGATATAGCAATCAGCCC. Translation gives CASSQFRGYSNQP. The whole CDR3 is CASSQFRGYSNQPQHF.